Included here is one T cell receptor (beta chain) sequence, with context. Its antigen is currently unknown. From the 5' RACE reads, TCRdb lists one entry per CDR3 protein and no DNA. Across over 150,000 distinct CDR3 sequences, the top ten clones capture about 19% of the sample. The data are from a study of T cells expressing NK-cell markers. Study as a whole: Within the sequenced cohort of eight donors, seven exhibited HCMV seropositivity and one was seronegative.

Whole-study findings and limits: Dominant NKG2C+ clonotypes made up about 1.0-7.0% of CD8+ T cells in about six donors. A few donors' CD3+CD56-NKG2C+ cells were dominated by the same clonotypes.

The clonotype originates from a man aged 18-69 years in good health. Sequenced: blood T cells: a sorted CD56 or NKG2C T cell subset, CD4+ or CD8+ T cells, or bulk PBMC T cells (not recorded which).

The chain's CDR3 is CASSLELNEQYF. The rearrangement joins TRBV11-2 to TRBJ2-7. CDR1 is SGHAT, CDR2 FQNNGV, per germline. There are 12 residues in the CDR3.